These 2 T cell receptor beta chains came from one sample sequenced in a study of regulatory T cells in long-lasting Graves disease. Time point meaning: persistent/refractory GD, antithyroid drugs over 5 years with positive TRAb. RNA isolated from PBMCs was used to make the TCR library. Building of the TCR beta libraries involved iRepertoire HTBI primers and Arm-PCR of CDR3 regions. TCRdb recomputed calls from the multiplex PCR reads with MiXCR, one row per CDR3 protein. This table holds 400,000 to 500,000 distinct CDR3 sequences, about 20% found once. The source was peripheral blood mononuclear cells (PBMCs), collected when the disease was refractory, from a patient treated with antithyroid drugs. The origin of the receptors is a female donor with Graves disease.

This clonotype is a singleton in its sample. The junction does not match germline at one end; this may be a read error. This sequence joins TRBV12-3 or TRBV12-4 and TRBJ1-5; no definite D call. This CDR3 region has 12 residues. CDR3 DNA: TGTGCCAGCAGTCTGAACAATCAGTCCCAGCATTTT. This codes for CASSLNNQSQHF.

On this clonotype itself: This may stem from a read error, because a much larger clone lies one nucleotide away. This chain uses TRBV6-5 with TRBJ2-7, with 7 bases that match TRBD1. The CDR3 covers 14 residues. Germline loops: CDR1 MNHEY, CDR2 SVGAGI. CDR3 nucleotides: TGTGCCGGCAGTTCGGACAGGTTCTCCTACGAGCAGTACTTC. It translates to CAGSSDRFSYEQYF.